This TCR beta chain was identified during a study of T-cell memory formation after mild COVID-19. Broader study findings: Cross-reactive memory appears to have joined, as suggested by some responding clones showing up in pre-infection memory. The authors left the SARS-CoV-2 specificity of second-wave clones peaking on day 37 unconfirmed.

This clonotype was seen more than once but under ten times. Its specificity is not known. The CDR3 loop spans 14 amino acids. The V end was cut by 6 bases, the J end by 5 bases, with 15 bases between. One entry per CDR3 protein results from TCRdb running MiXCR on the 5' RACE reads. Here the sample spans some 320,000 distinct CDR3 sequences, more than 15% being singletons. The rearrangement uses TRBV12-3 or TRBV12-4 and TRBJ2-3, with D possibly being TRBD2 (7 bases). The clonotype was recovered from a man aged 18 to 29 who had mild COVID-19 (a few samples of this study predate the infection). Cell type and time point are not known. The sequenced sample consisted of PBMCs or a T cell subset sorted from them (not recorded which). The CDR3 DNA reads as TGTGCCAGCAGCCCCTGGGGAGGGGGAGATACGCAGTATTTT. This gives the protein CASSPWGGGDTQYF.